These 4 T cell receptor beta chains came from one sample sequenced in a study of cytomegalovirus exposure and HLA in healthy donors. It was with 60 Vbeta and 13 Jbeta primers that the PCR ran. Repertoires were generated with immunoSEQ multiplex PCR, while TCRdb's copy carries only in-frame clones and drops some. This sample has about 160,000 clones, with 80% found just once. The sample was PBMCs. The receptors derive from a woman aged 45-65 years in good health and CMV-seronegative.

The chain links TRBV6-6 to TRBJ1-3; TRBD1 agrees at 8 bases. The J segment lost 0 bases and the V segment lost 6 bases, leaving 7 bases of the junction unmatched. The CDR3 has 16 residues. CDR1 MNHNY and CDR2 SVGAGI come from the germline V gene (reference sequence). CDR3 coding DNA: TGTGCCAGCAGCCCCGGGACAGGATTCTCTGGAAACACCATATATTTT. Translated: CASSPGTGFSGNTIYF.

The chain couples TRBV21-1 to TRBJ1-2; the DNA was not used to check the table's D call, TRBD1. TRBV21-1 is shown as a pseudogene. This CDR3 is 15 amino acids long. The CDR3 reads CASSKRPQGNYGYTF. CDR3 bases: TGTGCCAGCAGCAAGAGGCCCCAGGGAAACTATGGCTACACCTTC.

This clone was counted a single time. The CDR3 nucleotides read TGTGCCAGCAGCTTACAGGGGGCGCATGGCGGGGAGCTGTTTTTT. It yields the protein CASSLQGAHGGELFF. The V call is TRBV7-2, the J call TRBJ2-2; 8 nucleotides line up with TRBD1. The CDR3 extends over 15 amino acids. J was trimmed by 7 bases and V by 2 bases; bases with no gene match: 6. Germline loops: CDR1 SGHTA, CDR2 FQGNSA.

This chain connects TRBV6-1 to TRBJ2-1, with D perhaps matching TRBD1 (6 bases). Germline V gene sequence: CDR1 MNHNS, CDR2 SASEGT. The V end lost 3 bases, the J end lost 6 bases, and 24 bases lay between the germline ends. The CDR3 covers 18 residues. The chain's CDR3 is CASSEPIAGQQGPNEQFF. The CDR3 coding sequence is TGTGCCAGCAGTGAGCCCATCGCCGGCCAACAGGGCCCCAATGAGCAGTTCTTC.